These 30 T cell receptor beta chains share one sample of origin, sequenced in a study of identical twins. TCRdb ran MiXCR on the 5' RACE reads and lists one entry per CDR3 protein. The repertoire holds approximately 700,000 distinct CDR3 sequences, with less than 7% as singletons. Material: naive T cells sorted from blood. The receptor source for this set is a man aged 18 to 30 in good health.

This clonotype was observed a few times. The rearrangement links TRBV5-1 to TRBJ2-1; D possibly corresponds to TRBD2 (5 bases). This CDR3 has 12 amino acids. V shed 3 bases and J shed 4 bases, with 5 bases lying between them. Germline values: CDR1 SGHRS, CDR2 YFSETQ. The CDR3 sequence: CASSWTYNEQFF. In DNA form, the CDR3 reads TGCGCCAGCAGCTGGACTTACAATGAGCAGTTCTTC.

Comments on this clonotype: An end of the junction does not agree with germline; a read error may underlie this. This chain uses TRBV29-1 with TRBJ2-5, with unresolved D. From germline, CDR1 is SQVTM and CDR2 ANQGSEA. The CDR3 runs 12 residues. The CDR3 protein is CSVLGRQGTQYF. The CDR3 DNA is TGCAGCGTTTTAGGACGGCAAGGGACCCAGTACTTC. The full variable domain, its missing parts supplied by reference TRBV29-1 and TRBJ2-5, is SAVISQKPSRDICQRGTSLTIQCQVDSQVTMMFWYRQQPGQSLTLIATANQGSEATYESGFVIDKFPISRPNLTFSTLTVSNMSPEDSSIYLCSVLGRQGTQYFGPGTRLLVL.

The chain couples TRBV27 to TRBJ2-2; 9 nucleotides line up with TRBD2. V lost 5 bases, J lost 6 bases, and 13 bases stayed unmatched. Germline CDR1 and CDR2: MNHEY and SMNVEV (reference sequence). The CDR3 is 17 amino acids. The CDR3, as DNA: TGTGCCAGCAGTCTCCGGGATAGCGGGAGTTTCCCCGGGGAGCTGTTTTTT. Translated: CASSLRDSGSFPGELFF.

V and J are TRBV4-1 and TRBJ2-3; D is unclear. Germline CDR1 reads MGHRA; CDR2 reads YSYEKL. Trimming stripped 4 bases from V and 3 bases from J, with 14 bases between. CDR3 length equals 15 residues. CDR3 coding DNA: TGCGCCAGCAGCCGATTGGGTAAATCTACAGATACGCAGTATTTT. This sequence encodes CASSRLGKSTDTQYF.

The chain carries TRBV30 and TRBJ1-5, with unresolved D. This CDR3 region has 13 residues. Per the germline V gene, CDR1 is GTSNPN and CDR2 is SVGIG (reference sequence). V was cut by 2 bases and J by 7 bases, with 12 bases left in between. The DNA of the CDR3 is TGTGCCTGGAGTCGAGGGCGGGAACAGCCCCAGCATTTT. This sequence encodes CAWSRGREQPQHF.

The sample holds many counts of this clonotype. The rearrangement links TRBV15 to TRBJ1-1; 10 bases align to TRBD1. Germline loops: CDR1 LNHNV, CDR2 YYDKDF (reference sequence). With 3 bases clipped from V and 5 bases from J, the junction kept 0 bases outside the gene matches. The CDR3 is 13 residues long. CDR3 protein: CATSRDRGTEAFF. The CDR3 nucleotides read TGTGCCACCAGCAGGGACAGGGGGACTGAAGCTTTCTTT.

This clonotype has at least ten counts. The CDR3 here is CASSASQGASYEQYF. The CDR3 bases are TGCGCCAGCAGCGCATCCCAGGGGGCCTCCTACGAGCAGTACTTC. The chain uses TRBV4-3 and TRBJ2-7; 8 bases line up with TRBD1. Per the germline V gene, CDR1 is LGHNA and CDR2 is YSLEER. Trimming removed 5 bases from V and 0 bases from J; junction bases left unmatched: 6. The CDR3 is 15 residues long.

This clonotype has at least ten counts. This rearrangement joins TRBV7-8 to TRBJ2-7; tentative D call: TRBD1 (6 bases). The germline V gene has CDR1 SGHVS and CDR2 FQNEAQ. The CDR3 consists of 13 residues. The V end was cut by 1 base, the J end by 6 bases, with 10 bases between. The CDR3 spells CASSLGPGAEQYV. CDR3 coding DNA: TGTGCCAGCAGCTTAGGTCCAGGGGCCGAGCAGTACGTC.

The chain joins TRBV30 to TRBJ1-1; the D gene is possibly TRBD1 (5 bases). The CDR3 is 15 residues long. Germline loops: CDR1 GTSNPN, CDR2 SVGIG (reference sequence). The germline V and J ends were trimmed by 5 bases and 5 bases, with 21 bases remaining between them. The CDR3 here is CAWDPMGQAMTEAFF. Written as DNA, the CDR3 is TGTGCCTGGGATCCTATGGGGCAGGCGATGACTGAAGCTTTCTTT.

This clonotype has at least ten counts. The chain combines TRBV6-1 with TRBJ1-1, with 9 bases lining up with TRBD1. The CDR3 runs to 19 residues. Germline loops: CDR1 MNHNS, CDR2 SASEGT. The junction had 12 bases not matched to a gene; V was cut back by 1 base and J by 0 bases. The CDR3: CASSEEGQGSFRVNTEAFF. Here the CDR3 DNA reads TGTGCCAGCAGTGAAGAGGGACAGGGTAGCTTTCGGGTGAACACTGAAGCTTTCTTT.

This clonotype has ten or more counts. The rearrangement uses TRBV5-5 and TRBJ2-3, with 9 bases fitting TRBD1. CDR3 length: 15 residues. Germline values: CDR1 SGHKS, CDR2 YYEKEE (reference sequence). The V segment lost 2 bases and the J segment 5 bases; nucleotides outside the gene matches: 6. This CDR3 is CASSLQGALLDTQYF. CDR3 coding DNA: TGTGCCAGCAGCTTACAGGGGGCCCTACTAGATACGCAGTATTTT.

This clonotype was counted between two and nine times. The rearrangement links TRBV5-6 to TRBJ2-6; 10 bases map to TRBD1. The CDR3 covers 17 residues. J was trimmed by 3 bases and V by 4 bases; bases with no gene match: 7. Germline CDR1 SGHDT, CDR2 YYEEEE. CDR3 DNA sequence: TGTGCCAGCAGCGGTGGGACAGGGGTTGATGGGGCCAACGTCCTGACTTTC. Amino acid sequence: CASSGGTGVDGANVLTF.

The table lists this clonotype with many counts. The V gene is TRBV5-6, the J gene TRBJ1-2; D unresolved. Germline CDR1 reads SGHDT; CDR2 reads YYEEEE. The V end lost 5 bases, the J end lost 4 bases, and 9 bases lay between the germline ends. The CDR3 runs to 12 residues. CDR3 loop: CASRRLSYGYTF. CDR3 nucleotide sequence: TGTGCCAGCAGACGGCTCAGCTATGGCTACACCTTC.

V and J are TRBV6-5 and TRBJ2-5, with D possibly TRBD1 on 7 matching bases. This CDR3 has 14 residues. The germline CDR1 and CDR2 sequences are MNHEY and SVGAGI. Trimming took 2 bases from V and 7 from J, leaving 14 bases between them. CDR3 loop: CASSYGGTEVTQYF. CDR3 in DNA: TGTGCCAGCAGTTACGGAGGGACAGAGGTGACCCAGTACTTC.

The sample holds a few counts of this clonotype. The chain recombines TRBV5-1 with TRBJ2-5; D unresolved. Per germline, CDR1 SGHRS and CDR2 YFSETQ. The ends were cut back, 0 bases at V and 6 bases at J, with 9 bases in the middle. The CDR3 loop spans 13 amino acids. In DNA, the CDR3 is TGCGCCAGCAGCTTGGAAGGGTCCAAGACCCAGTACTTC. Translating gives CASSLEGSKTQYF.

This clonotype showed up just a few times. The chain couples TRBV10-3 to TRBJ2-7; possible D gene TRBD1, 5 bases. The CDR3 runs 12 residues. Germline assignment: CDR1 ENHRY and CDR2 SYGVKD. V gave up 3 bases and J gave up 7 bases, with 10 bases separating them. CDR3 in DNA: TGTGCCATCAGTGACGACAGTGCGGAGCAGTACGTC. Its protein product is CAISDDSAEQYV.

The CDR3 bases are TGCGCCAGCAGCCAAGATTCAAGCGGGAATTCACCCCTCCACTTT. This translates into CASSQDSSGNSPLHF. The chain combines TRBV4-1 with TRBJ1-6; D call uncertain. CDR1 is MGHRA and CDR2 is YSYEKL in the germline V gene. V lost 0 bases to trimming and J lost 7 bases, with 10 bases between them. The length of the CDR3 is 15 residues.

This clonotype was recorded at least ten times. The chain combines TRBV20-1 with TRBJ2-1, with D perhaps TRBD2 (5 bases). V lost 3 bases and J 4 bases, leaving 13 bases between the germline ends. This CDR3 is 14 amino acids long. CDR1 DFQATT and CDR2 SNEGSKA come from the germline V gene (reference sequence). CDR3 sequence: CSARLAGVYNEQFF. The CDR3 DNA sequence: TGCAGTGCTAGGTTAGCCGGGGTATACAATGAGCAGTTCTTC.

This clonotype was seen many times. CDR3 sequence: CASSLGGQGSSYEQYV. In DNA, the CDR3 is TGCGCCAGCAGCTTGGGGGGACAGGGGAGCTCCTACGAGCAGTACGTC. The chain joins TRBV5-1 to TRBJ2-7; TRBD1 aligns across 10 bases. This CDR3 comprises 16 residues. CDR1 and CDR2 from the germline V gene are SGHRS and YFSETQ. V gave up 0 bases and J gave up 0 bases; unmatched junction bases: 3.

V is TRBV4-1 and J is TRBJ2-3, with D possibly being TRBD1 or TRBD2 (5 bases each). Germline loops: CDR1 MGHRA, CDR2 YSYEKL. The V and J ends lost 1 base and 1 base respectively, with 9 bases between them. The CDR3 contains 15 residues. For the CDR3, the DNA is TGCGCCAGCAGCCAAGTTCTGGGGGGCACAGATACGCAGTATTTT. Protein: CASSQVLGGTDTQYF.

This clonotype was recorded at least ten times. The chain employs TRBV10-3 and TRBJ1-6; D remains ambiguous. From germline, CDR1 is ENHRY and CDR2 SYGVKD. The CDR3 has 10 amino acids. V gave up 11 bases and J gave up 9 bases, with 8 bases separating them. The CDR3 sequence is CAVGSSPLHF. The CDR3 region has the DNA TGTGCCGTAGGGAGTTCACCCCTCCACTTT.

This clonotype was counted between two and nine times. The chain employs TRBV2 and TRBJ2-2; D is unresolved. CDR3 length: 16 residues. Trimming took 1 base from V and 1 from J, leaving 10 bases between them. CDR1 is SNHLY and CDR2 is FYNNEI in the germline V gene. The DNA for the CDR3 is TGTGCCAGCAGTGAAGGTTTGATAGGGAACACCGGGGAGCTGTTTTTT. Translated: CASSEGLIGNTGELFF. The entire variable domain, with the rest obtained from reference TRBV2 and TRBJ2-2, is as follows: EPEVTQTPSHQVTQMGQEVILRCVPISNHLYFYWYRQILGQKVEFLVSFYNNEISEKSEIFDDQFSVERPDGSNFTLKIRSTKLEDSAMYFCASSEGLIGNTGELFFGEGSRLTVL.

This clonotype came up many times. CDR3 region: CATRGGSTDTQYF. DNA of the CDR3: TGTGCCACCAGGGGCGGTAGCACAGATACGCAGTATTTT. The rearrangement uses TRBV24-1 and TRBJ2-3; D not resolved. Trimming stripped 7 bases from V and 0 bases from J, with 7 bases between. The CDR3 totals 13 residues. Germline V gene sequence: CDR1 KGHDR, CDR2 SFDVKD.

The DNA of the CDR3 is TGTGCCAGCAGTTATCAGGCGCTCACCGGGTTCTACGAGCAGTACTTC. Translation gives CASSYQALTGFYEQYF. The chain carries TRBV6-5 and TRBJ2-7, with D unresolved. The germline V and J ends were trimmed by 3 bases and 3 bases, with 18 bases remaining between them. The CDR3 spans 16 residues. Germline V lookup: CDR1 MNHEY, CDR2 SVGAGI.

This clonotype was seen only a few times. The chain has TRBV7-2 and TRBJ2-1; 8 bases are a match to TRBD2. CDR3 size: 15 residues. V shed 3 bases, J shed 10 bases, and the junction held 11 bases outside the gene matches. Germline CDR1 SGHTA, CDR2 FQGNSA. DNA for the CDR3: TGTGCCAGCAGCTTCAGCGGGAGCGGGAGTAACGAGCAGTTCTTC. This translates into CASSFSGSGSNEQFF. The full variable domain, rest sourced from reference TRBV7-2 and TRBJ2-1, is GAGVSQSPSNKVTEKGKDVELRCDPISGHTALYWYRQSLGQGLEFLIYFQGNSAPDKSGLPSDRFSAERTGGSVSTLTIQRTQQEDSAVYLCASSFSGSGSNEQFFGPGTRLTVL.

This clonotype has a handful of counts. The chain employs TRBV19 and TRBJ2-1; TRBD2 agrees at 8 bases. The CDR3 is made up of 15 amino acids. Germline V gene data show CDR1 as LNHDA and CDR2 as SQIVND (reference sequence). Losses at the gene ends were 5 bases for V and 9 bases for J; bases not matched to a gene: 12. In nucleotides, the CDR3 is TGTGCCAGTAGTCCCCCCAGCGGGAGAAGTCTTGAGCAGTTCTTC. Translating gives CASSPPSGRSLEQFF.

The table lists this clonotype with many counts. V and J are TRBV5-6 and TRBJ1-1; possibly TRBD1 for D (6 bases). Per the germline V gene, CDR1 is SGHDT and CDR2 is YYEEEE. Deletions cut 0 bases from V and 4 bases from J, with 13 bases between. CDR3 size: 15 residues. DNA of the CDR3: TGTGCCAGCAGCTTGGCCAGGGGTCGGAGCACTGAAGCTTTCTTT. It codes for CASSLARGRSTEAFF.

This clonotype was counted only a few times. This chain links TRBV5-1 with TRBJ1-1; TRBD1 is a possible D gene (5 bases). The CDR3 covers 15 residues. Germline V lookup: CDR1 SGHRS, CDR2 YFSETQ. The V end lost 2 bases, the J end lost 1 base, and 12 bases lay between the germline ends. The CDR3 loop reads CASSFTGGENTEAFF. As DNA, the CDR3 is TGCGCCAGCAGCTTCACGGGGGGAGAGAACACTGAAGCTTTCTTT.

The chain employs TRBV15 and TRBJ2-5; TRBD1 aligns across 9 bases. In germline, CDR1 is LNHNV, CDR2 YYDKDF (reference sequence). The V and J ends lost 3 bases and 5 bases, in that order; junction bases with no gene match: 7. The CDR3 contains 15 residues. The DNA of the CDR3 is TGTGCCACCAGCAGCGGGACAGGGAGAGGGGAGACCCAGTACTTC. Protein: CATSSGTGRGETQYF.

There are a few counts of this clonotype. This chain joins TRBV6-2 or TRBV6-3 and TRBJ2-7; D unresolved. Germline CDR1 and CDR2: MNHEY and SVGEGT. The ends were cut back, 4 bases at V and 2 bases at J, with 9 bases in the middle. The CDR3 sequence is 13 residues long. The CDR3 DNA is TGTGCCAGCAGTTCTCTGTCTACCTACGAGCAGTACTTC. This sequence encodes CASSSLSTYEQYF.